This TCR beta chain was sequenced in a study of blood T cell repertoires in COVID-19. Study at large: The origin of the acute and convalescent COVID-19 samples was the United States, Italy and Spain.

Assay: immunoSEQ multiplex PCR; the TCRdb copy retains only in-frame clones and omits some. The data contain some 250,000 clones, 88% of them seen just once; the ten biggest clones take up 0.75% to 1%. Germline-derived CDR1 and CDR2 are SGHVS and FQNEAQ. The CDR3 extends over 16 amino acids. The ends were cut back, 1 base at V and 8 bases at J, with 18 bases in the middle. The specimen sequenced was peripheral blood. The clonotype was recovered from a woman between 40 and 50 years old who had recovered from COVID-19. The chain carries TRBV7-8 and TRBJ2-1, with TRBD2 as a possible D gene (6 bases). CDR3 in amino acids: CASSLVVGLGSDEQFF. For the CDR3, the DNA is TGTGCCAGCAGCTTAGTTGTTGGCCTCGGGAGCGATGAGCAGTTCTTC. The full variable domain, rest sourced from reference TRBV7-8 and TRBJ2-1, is GAGVSQSPRYKVAKRGQDVALRCDPISGHVSLFWYQQALGQGPEFLTYFQNEAQLDKSGLPSDRFFAERPEGSVSTLKIQRTQQEDSAVYLCASSLVVGLGSDEQFFGPGTRLTVL.